A selection of T cell receptor beta chains follows, all from one sample in a study of cytomegalovirus exposure and HLA in healthy donors. This table comes from immunoSEQ multiplex PCR, and its TCRdb copy is limited to in-frame clones, with some not included. This table lists about 130,000 clones. Sequences were obtained from PBMCs. The receptors originated from a man between 18 and 29 years old in good health and CMV-seronegative. Both conserved end residues are part of each CDR3.

TRBV5-1	TRBJ1-3	CASSKGTAGNTIYF
TRBV6-1	TRBJ2-3	CASSGGLITDTQYF
TRBV30	TRBJ2-5	CAWSKERQETQYF
TRBV10-2	TRBJ2-2	CASSSDRGNTGELFF
TRBV5-4	TRBJ2-7	CASREQGAYEQYF
TRBV5-1	TRBJ2-3	CASRLRTSGTDTQYF
TRBV20-1	TRBJ2-5	CSADRGETQYF
TRBV4-1	TRBJ2-2	CASSQESAVHPRELFF
TRBV15	TRBJ1-1	CATSRGRDRDTEAFF
TRBV28	TRBJ2-5	CASSLERAYQETQYF
TRBV6-1	TRBJ1-1	CASRNNMNTEAFF
TRBV27	TRBJ1-1	CASSLHREYTEAFF
TRBV6-1	TRBJ2-3	CASQQGPADTQYF
TRBV5-1	TRBJ1-1	CASSLVLGGGANTEAFF
TRBV6-5	TRBJ1-2	CASSVDSDHYGYTF
TRBV19	TRBJ2-3	CASSISFNSGSLADTQYF
TRBV5-3	TRBJ1-2	CAGIPGADYGYTF
TRBV5-1	TRBJ2-3	CASTTRTSGRWDTQYF
TRBV7-9	TRBJ2-3	CAVRQGAYLTDTQYF
TRBV18	TRBJ2-7	CASSPYSGTTTYEQYF
TRBV13	TRBJ1-2	CASSHFAGASDGYTF
TRBV5-3	TRBJ2-1	CARSLGGVVINEQFF
TRBV9	TRBJ2-7	CASSVEIGQGTYEQYF
TRBV19	TRBJ2-1	CASSIWGSGGGEQFF
TRBV5-6	TRBJ2-7	CASSVRQGPEQYF
TRBV28	TRBJ2-7	CASTSRSNSYEQYF
TRBV9	TRBJ2-7	CASSAQPGQSYEQYF
TRBV1	TRBJ2-7	CTSSPRSGSYEQYF
TRBV5-6	TRBJ1-4	CASSRQGLGEKLFF
TRBV4-1	TRBJ2-5	CASSQLGGGGRETQYF
TRBV6-5	TRBJ2-2	CASRMTSGYGELFF
TRBV4-1	TRBJ2-7	CASSQGGERPYEQYF
TRBV30	TRBJ2-3	CACWSLDTQYF
TRBV15	TRBJ2-7	CATSRGGDEQYF
TRBV19	TRBJ2-1	CASSIGAGEGNEQFF
TRBV2	TRBJ2-7	CASETWDSSYEQYF
TRBV7-8	TRBJ1-5	CASSLVSYQPQHF
TRBV29-1	TRBJ2-1	CSVRQGAAIYNEQFF
TRBV5-1	TRBJ2-7	CASSSADFSSYEQYF
TRBV18	TRBJ1-5	CASSQDRGQVLNQPQHF
TRBV5-1	TRBJ2-7	CASSLGTDTYEQYF
TRBV7-2	TRBJ2-2	CASSLKFRDYTGELFF
TRBV29-1	TRBJ2-3	CSVGSWQVDQQGITQYF
TRBV7-9	TRBJ1-4	CASGQESTNEKLFF
TRBV7-9	TRBJ1-2	CASSMPLQGYGYTF
TRBV25-1	TRBJ2-7	CASSDSRTGEQYF
TRBV11-3	TRBJ2-5	CASSFGSGQETQYF
TRBV5-1	TRBJ1-1	CASSSSGRGQSQAFF
TRBV9	TRBJ1-1	CASSPNRGATEAFF
TRBV5-5	TRBJ2-5	CASRLRQGQETQYF
TRBV6-1	TRBJ1-5	CASSEVWGGSGQPQHF
TRBV27	TRBJ2-7	CASSFQSGRLPYEQYF
TRBV2	TRBJ1-2	CASSGGLSNYGYTF
TRBV30	TRBJ1-5	CAWSRDTAGALGNQPQHF
TRBV19	TRBJ1-5	CASTSTGNQPQHF
TRBV4-2	TRBJ2-7	CASSVDSRTSGGYEQYF
TRBV2	TRBJ2-5	CASSGQRQETQYF
TRBV30	TRBJ2-7	CAWTTRGYEQYF